This T cell receptor beta chain was sequenced during a study of blood T cell repertoires in COVID-19. Study in general: The study drew acute and convalescent COVID-19 samples from the United States, Italy and Spain. T cells, B-cell-depleted T cells, or PBMCs provided the cDNA or gDNA that served as material.

Per the study methods: By means of reference gene primer amplification, nucleated cell counts were estimated. Produced via immunoSEQ multiplex PCR; TCRdb's table is partial and in-frame only. That table gives V, J and clone size, and the DNA gave D and trimming. The sample lists some 45,000 clones; around 80% were seen once. Trimming removed 5 bases from V and 3 bases from J; junction bases left unmatched: 10. The CDR3 totals 16 residues. CDR1 and CDR2 from the germline V gene are SGHVS and FQNEAQ. The sequencing input was peripheral blood. The receptor was derived from a man aged 55 to 70 with acute or convalescent COVID-19. The rearrangement links TRBV7-8 to TRBJ1-2, with 9 bases identical to TRBD1. The CDR3 sequence is CASSADAQGAYYGYTF. In nucleotides, the CDR3 is TGTGCCAGCAGCGCAGATGCACAGGGGGCCTACTATGGCTACACCTTC.